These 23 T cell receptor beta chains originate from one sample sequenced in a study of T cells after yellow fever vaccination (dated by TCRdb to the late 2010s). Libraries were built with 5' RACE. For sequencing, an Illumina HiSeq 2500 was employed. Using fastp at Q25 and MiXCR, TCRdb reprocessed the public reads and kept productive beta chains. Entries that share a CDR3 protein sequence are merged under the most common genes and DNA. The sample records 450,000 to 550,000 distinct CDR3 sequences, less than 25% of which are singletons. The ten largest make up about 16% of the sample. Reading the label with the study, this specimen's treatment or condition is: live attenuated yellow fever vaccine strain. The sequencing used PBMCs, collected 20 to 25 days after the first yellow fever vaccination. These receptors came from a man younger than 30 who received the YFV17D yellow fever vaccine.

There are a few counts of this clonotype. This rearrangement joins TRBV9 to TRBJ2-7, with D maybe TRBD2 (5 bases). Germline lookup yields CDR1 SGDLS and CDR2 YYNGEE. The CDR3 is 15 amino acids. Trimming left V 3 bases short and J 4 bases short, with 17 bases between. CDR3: CASSGGSWGIYEQYF. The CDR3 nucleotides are TGTGCCAGCAGCGGCGGGTCGTGGGGTATTTACGAGCAGTACTTC.

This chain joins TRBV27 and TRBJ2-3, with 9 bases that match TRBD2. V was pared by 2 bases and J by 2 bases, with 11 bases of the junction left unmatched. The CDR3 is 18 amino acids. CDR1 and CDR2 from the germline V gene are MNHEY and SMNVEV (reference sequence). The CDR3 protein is CASSLDSVSGGNTDTQYF. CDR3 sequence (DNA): TGTGCCAGCAGTTTAGATAGTGTGAGCGGGGGGAACACAGATACGCAGTATTTT.

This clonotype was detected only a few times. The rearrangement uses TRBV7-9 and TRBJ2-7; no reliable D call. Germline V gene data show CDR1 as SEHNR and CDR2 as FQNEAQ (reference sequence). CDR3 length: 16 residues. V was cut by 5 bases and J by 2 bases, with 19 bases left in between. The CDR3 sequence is CASSRVPAGSTYEQYF. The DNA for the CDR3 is TGTGCCAGCAGCCGCGTCCCGGCAGGCAGCACCTACGAGCAGTACTTC.

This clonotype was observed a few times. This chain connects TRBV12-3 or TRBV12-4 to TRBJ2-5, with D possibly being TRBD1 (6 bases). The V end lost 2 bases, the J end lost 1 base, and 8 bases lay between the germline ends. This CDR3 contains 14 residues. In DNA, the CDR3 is TGTGCCAGCAGTTTAAGAGGGGGCCAAGAGACCCAGTACTTC. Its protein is CASSLRGGQETQYF.

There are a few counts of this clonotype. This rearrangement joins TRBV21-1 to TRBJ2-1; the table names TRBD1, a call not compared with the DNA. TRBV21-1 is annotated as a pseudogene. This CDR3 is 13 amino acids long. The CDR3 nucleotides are TGTGCCAGGGGGACAGGAAGGTACAATGAGCAGTTCTTC. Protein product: CARGTGRYNEQFF.

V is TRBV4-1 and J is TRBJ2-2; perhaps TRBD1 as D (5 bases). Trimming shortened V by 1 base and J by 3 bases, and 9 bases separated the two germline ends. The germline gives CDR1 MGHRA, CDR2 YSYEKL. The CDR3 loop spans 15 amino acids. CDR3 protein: CASSQGLGDTGELFF. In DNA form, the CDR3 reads TGCGCCAGCAGCCAAGGGTTAGGGGACACCGGGGAGCTGTTTTTT.

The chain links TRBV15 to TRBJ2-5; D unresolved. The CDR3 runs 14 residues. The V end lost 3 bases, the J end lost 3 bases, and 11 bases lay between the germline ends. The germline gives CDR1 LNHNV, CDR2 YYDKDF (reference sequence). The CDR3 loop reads CATSRGYGEETQYF. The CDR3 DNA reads TGTGCCACCAGCAGGGGCTATGGGGAAGAGACCCAGTACTTC.

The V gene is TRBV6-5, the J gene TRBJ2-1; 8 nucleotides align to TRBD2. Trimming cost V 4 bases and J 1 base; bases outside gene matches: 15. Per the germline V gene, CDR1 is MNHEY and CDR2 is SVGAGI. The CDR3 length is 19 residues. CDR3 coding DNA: TGTGCCAGCAGTTCCTCTGGGCGCACGGCGGGGGGTTCCTACAATGAGCAGTTCTTC. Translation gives CASSSSGRTAGGSYNEQFF.

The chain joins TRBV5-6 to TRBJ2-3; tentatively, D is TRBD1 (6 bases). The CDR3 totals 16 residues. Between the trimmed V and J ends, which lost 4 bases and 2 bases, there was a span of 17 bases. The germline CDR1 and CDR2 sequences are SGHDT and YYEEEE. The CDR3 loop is CASSLPQTGITDTQYF. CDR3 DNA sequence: TGTGCCAGCAGCCTACCCCAGACAGGAATCACAGATACGCAGTATTTT.

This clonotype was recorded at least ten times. As DNA, the CDR3 is TGCGCCAGCAGCTCGGGAGCGGGGGGTCCTGCGAAGTTAACCTACGTC. This translates into CASSSGAGGPAKLTYV. The chain joins TRBV5-1 to TRBJ2-7; 9 nucleotides align to TRBD2. CDR1 is SGHRS, CDR2 YFSETQ, per germline. The V gene end was trimmed by 3 bases and the J gene end by 13 bases; junction bases not matched to a gene: 20. The CDR3 spans 16 residues.

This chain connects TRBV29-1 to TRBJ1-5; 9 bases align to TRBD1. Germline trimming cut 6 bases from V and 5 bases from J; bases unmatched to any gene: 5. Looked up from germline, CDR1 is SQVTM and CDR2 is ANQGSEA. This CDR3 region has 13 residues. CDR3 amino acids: CSVGQGEYQPQHF. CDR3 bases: TGCAGCGTGGGACAGGGTGAATATCAGCCCCAGCATTTT.

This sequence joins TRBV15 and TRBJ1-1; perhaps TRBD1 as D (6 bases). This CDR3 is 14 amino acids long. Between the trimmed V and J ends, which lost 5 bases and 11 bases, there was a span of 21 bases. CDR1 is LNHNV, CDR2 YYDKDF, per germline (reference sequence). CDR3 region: CATSHPGHPLTAFF. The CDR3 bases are TGTGCCACCAGCCACCCGGGACACCCCTTAACGGCTTTCTTT.

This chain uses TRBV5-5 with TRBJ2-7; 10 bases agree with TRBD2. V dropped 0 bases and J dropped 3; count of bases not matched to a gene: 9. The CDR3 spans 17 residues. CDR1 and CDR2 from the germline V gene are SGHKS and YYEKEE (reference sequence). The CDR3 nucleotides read TGTGCCAGCAGCTTGGGGCTAGCGGGGGACCCGAGCTACGAGCAGTACTTC. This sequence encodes CASSLGLAGDPSYEQYF. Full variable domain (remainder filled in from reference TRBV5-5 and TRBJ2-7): DAGVTQSPTHLIKTRGQQVTLRCSPISGHKSVSWYQQVLGQGPQFIFQYYEKEERGRGNFPDRFSARQFPNYSSELNVNALLLGDSALYLCASSLGLAGDPSYEQYFGPGTRLTVT.

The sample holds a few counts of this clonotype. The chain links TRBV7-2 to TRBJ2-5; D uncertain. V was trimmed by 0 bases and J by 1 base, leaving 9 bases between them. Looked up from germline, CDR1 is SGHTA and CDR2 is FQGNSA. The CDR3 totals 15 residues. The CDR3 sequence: CASSLALAGQETQYF. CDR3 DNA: TGTGCCAGCAGCTTAGCGCTGGCAGGCCAAGAGACCCAGTACTTC.

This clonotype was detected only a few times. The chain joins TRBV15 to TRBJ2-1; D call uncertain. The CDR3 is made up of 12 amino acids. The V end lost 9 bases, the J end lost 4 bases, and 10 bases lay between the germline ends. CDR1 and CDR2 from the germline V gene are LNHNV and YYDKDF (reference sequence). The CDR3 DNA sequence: TGTGCCACTCCGCAGCGTTACAATGAGCAGTTCTTC. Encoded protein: CATPQRYNEQFF.

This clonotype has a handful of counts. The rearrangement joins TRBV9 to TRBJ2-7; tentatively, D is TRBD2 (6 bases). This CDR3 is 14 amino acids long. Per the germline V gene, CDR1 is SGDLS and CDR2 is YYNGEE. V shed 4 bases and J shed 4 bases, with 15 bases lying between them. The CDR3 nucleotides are TGTGCCAGCAGCCGGACTTTCCGGGAGTACGAGCAGTACTTC. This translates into CASSRTFREYEQYF.

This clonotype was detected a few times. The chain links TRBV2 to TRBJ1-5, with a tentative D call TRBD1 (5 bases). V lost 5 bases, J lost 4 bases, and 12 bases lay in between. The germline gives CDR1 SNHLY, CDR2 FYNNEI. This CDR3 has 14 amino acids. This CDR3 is CASSTGRNNQPQHF. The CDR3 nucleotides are TGTGCCAGCAGTACAGGACGGAATAATCAGCCCCAGCATTTT. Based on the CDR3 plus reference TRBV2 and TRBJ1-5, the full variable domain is EPEVTQTPSHQVTQMGQEVILRCVPISNHLYFYWYRQILGQKVEFLVSFYNNEISEKSEIFDDQFSVERPDGSNFTLKIRSTKLEDSAMYFCASSTGRNNQPQHFGDGTRLSIL.

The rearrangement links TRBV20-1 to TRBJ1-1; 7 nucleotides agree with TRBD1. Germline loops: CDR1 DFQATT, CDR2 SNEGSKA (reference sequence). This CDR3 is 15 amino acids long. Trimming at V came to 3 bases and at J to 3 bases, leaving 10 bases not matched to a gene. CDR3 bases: TGCAGTGCTAGGACGCAAGGGGGCGAATACACTGAAGCTTTCTTT. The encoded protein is CSARTQGGEYTEAFF.

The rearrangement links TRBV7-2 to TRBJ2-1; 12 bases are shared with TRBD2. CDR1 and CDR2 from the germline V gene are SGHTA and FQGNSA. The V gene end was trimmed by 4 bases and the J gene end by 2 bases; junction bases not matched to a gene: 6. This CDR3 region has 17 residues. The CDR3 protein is CASSWILAGGTYNEQFF. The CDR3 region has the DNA TGTGCCAGCAGCTGGATACTAGCGGGGGGAACCTACAATGAGCAGTTCTTC.

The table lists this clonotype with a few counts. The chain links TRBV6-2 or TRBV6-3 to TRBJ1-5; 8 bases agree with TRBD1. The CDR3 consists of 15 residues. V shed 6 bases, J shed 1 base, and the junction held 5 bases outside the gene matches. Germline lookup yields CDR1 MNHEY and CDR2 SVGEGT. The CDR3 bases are TGTGCCAGCAGCCGGACAGGGATGAGCAATCAGCCCCAGCATTTT. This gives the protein CASSRTGMSNQPQHF.

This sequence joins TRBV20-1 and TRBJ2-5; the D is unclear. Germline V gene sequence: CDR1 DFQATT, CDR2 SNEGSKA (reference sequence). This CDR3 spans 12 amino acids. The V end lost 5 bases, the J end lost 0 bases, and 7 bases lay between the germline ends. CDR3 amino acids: CSADPYQETQYF. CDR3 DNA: TGCAGTGCTGACCCGTACCAAGAGACCCAGTACTTC.

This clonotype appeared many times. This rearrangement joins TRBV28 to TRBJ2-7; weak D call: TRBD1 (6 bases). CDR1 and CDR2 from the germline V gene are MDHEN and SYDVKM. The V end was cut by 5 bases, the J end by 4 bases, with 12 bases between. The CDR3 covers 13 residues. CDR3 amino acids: CASSPGQQYEQYV. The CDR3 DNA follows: TGTGCCAGCAGTCCAGGACAGCAGTACGAGCAGTACGTC.

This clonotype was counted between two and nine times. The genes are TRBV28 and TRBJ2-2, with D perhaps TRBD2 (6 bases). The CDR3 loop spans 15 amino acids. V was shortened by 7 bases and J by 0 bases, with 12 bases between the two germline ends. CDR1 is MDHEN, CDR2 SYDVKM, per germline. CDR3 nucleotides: TGTGCCAGCATCGTGGGGGGAGCGAACACCGGGGAGCTGTTTTTT. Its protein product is CASIVGGANTGELFF.